This T cell receptor beta chain was recorded in a study of blood T cell repertoires in COVID-19 (dated by TCRdb to the early 2020s). General notes on the study: Collaborator samples came from the United States, Italy and Spain and covered acute and convalescent phases of COVID-19. Where HLA class I and class II types were available, the types were taken from metadata supplied by the sample provider, not from assay-based typing. The repertoires were released in a freely available public database meant as a resource for research on the immune response to SARS-CoV-2. The dataset comprised deeply sampled blood TCRbeta repertoires from subjects exposed to, actively infected with, or recovered from COVID-19. Sample metadata almost always included a de-identified subject ID, COVID-19 status, age in years and sex. Samples came from the ongoing ImmuneRACE study (first 160 participants) plus 1,254 subjects from 6 global collaborators. The prospective study material was composed of cDNA or gDNA derived from T cells, B-cell-depleted T cells, or PBMCs. The paper's findings and limits, for the study overall: The quantity of clinical and demographic metadata differed by source and by participant and was supplied without curation.

Taken from the germline V gene, the CDR1 and CDR2 loops are SGHRS and YFSETQ. From cysteine to phenylalanine, the CDR3 is 14 amino acids long. The DNA shown is the 42-base CDR3, in frame from base 1. Clipping removes 5 bases from V and 3 bases from J, with 2 as the unmatched junction base count. The collaborating institutions used their own protocols to collect whole blood in K2EDTA tubes. Collaborator samples were shipped for TCRbeta analysis as frozen whole blood, isolated PBMCs, or DNA extracted from either sample type. The immunoSEQ Assay, a bias-controlled multiplex PCR, was used to amplify TCRbeta CDR3 regions from genomic DNA. Under the source paper's analysis protocol: Within the assay, amplification of reference gene primers was used to estimate how many nucleated cells each sample contained. To quantify the absolute abundance of each unique TCRbeta CDR3 rearrangement, sequence reads were collapsed and filtered. For each sample, productive Simpson clonality was calculated as the square root of Simpson's diversity index over productive rearrangements. TCRdb holds this immuneACCESS table with in-frame rearrangements only. Some clones are missing; in checked studies, unresolved V genes explain under half, and the rest has no known cause. The DNA gave D and trimming, while V, J and clone size come from that table. The sample table holds just over 95,000 clones, of which about 80% were seen once. The top ten hold about 17% of the sample.

As to this clone: Its antigen is currently not known. No qualities accompany the bases; no much larger clone lies one base away.

In this chain, TRBV5-1 is recombined with TRBJ2-2; 9 junctional bases match TRBD1. The sample was peripheral blood. The sequence was collected from a man at least 80 years old with acute or convalescent COVID-19. The nucleotide sequence is given as TGCGCCAGCAGAAGGACAGGGGACACCGGGGAGCTGTTTTTT. Its coded protein is CASRRTGDTGELFF.